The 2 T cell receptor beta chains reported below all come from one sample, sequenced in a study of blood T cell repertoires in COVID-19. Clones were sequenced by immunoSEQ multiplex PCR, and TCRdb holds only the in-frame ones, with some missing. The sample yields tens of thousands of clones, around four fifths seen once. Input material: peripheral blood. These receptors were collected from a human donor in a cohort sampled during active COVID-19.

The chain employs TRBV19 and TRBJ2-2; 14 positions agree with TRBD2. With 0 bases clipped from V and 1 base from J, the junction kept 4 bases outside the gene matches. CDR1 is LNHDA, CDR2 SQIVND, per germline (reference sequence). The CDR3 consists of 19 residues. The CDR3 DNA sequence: TGTGCCAGTAGTATAGAGCCGGGACTAGCGGGGGTGAACACCGGGGAGCTGTTTTTT. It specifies CASSIEPGLAGVNTGELFF.

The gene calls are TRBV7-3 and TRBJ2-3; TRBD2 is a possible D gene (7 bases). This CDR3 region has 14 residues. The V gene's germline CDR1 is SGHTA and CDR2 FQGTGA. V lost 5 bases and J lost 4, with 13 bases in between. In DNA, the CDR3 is TGTGCCAGCAGCCACGGGGGGCAGGCAGATACGCAGTATTTT. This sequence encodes CASSHGGQADTQYF.